The 10 T cell receptor beta chains listed next were all sequenced from one sample in a study of T-cell reconstitution after alpha-beta-depleted transplantation in children. Preparation of the TCRbeta library was carried out with unique molecular identifiers. TCRdb processed the PCR reads anew with MiXCR; each CDR3 protein has one entry. The sample holds about 460,000 distinct CDR3 sequences; approximately 10% are singletons and the top ten take 13% to 15%. Source: PBMCs, mostly from graft donor cells, taken 180 days after TCRalphabeta/CD19-depleted stem cell transplant. The receptors shown here come from a female patient aged 2-10 years who had a stem cell transplant for aplastic anemia, so the T cells may come from the graft donor.

The chain has TRBV7-2 and TRBJ2-7; 11 nucleotides agree with TRBD2. The germline V gene encodes CDR1 SGHTA and CDR2 FQGNSA. The CDR3 consists of 15 residues. The V segment lost 5 bases and the J segment 6 bases; nucleotides outside the gene matches: 9. The CDR3 sequence: CASSITSGSGAEQYV. The DNA of the CDR3 is TGTGCCAGCAGCATTACTAGCGGGAGCGGCGCCGAGCAGTACGTC.

This chain uses TRBV12-3 or TRBV12-4 with TRBJ2-1; 12 nucleotides line up with TRBD2. Losses at the gene ends were 4 bases for V and 9 bases for J; bases not matched to a gene: 13. The CDR3 contains 17 residues. The CDR3 nucleotides are TGTGCCAGCAGTTCAAGACTAGCGGGAGTCTGGTTTGGTGAGCAGTTCTTC. It translates to CASSSRLAGVWFGEQFF.

This clonotype was observed at least ten times. The V call is TRBV24-1, the J call TRBJ2-5; possibly TRBD2 for D (5 bases). V dropped 4 bases and J dropped 4 bases, with 9 bases sitting between them. The CDR3 contains 13 residues. In germline, CDR1 is KGHDR, CDR2 SFDVKD. CDR3 sequence reads: CATSDGVGETQYF. The DNA for the CDR3 is TGTGCCACCAGTGACGGGGTTGGAGAGACCCAGTACTTC.

This clonotype showed up just a few times. V gene TRBV14 combines with J gene TRBJ2-1; TRBD1 matches 9 bases. The germline V gene encodes CDR1 SGHDN and CDR2 FVKESK. There are 15 residues in the CDR3. Trimming removed 2 bases from V and 3 bases from J; junction bases left unmatched: 2. CDR3 in amino acids: CASSQPGQGYNEQFF. CDR3 DNA: TGTGCCAGCAGCCAACCGGGACAGGGCTACAATGAGCAGTTCTTC.

The sample holds a few counts of this clonotype. The rearrangement links TRBV27 to TRBJ2-7, with D possibly matching TRBD2 (5 bases). Trimming took 0 bases from V and 1 from J, leaving 10 bases between them. The CDR3 sequence is 15 residues long. Germline loops: CDR1 MNHEY, CDR2 SMNVEV (reference sequence). The CDR3, as DNA: TGTGCCAGCAGTTTATCAGGAGGAGGATCCTACGAGCAGTACGTC. The encoded protein is CASSLSGGGSYEQYV.

This clonotype was observed a handful of times. The chain employs TRBV18 and TRBJ2-2; 7 nucleotides agree with TRBD1. Germline V gene sequence: CDR1 KGHSH, CDR2 LQKENI. The CDR3 has 16 amino acids. The J segment lost 0 bases and the V segment lost 4 bases, leaving 5 bases of the junction unmatched. CDR3 amino acids: CASSLRTGPNTGELFF. In nucleotides, the CDR3 is TGTGCCAGCTCACTAAGGACAGGTCCGAACACCGGGGAGCTGTTTTTT.

This clonotype turned up a few times. The CDR3 sequence: CSVEALRSGIYNEQFF. The CDR3 DNA sequence: TGCAGCGTTGAAGCCCTCCGGAGCGGGATTTACAATGAGCAGTTCTTC. V usage is TRBV29-1 and J usage is TRBJ2-1; 7 nucleotides line up with TRBD2. The CDR3 covers 16 residues. Germline lookup yields CDR1 SQVTM and CDR2 ANQGSEA. The V segment lost 1 base and the J segment 4 bases; nucleotides outside the gene matches: 10.

This clonotype has ten or more counts. The rearrangement joins TRBV27 to TRBJ2-1, with no clear D. The CDR3 consists of 14 residues. Per germline, CDR1 MNHEY and CDR2 SMNVEV (reference sequence). The V and J ends lost 8 bases and 6 bases respectively, with 17 bases between them. The CDR3 sequence is CASGVRAVGNEQFF. The CDR3 nucleotides are TGTGCCAGCGGGGTCCGGGCAGTTGGCAATGAGCAGTTCTTC.

Many counts were recorded for this clonotype. V gene TRBV7-2 combines with J gene TRBJ2-5; D is undetermined. The CDR3 spans 15 residues. Trimming removed 4 bases at V and 5 bases at J, with 17 bases between. The germline gives CDR1 SGHTA, CDR2 FQGNSA. CDR3 nucleotide sequence: TGTGCCAGCAGCTCATCCTACCGAAGTCCGGAGACCCAGTACTTC. Translated: CASSSSYRSPETQYF.

Only a few counts were recorded for this clonotype. The chain links TRBV7-6 to TRBJ2-3; D unresolved. The CDR3 is 16 amino acids. Germline-derived CDR1 and CDR2 are SGHVS and FNYEAQ. The V and J ends lost 1 base and 0 bases respectively, with 11 bases between them. CDR3 sequence: CASSLEVGQSTDTQYF. In DNA form, the CDR3 reads TGTGCCAGCAGCTTAGAGGTCGGCCAGAGCACAGATACGCAGTATTTT.